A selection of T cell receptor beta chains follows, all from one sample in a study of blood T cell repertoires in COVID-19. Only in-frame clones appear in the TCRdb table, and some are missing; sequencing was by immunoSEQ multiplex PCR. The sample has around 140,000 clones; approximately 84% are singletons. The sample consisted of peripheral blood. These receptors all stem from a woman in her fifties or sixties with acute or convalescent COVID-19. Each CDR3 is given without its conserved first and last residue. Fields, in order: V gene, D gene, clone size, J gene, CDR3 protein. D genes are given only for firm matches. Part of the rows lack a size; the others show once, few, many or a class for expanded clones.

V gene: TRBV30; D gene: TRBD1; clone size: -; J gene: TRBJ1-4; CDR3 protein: AWRAWTGTPTTNEKLF
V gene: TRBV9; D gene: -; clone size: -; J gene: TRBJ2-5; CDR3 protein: ASSVWAGGGETQY
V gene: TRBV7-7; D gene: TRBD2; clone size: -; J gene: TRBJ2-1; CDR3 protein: ASSQRLAHEQF
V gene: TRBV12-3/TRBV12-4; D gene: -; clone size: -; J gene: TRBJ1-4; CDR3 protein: ASSYRTGEKLF
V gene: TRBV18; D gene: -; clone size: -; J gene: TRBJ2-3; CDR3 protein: ASSPLYGSPTDTQY
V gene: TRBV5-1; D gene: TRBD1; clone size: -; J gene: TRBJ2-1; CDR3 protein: ASSLRTGWNEQF
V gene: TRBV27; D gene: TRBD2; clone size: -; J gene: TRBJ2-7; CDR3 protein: ASRGLAGGGEQY
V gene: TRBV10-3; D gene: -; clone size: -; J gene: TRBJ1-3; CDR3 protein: AIAVRTRNTIY
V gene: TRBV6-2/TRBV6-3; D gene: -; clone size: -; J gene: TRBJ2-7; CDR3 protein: ASSGTFTYEQY
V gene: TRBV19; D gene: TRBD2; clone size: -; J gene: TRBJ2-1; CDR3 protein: ASSIVLAGVGEQF
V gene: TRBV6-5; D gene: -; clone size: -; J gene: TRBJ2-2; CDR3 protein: ASSLTWGVGGELF
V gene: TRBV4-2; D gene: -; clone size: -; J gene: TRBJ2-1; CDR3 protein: ASSQVRAASAYNEQF
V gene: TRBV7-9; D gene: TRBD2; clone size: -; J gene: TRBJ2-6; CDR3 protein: ASSPGLAGEAGANVLT
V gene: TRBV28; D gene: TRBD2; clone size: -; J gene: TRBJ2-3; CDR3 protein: ASSRLAGGASTDTQY
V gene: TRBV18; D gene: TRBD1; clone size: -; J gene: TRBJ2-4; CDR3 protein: ASTDRQGGMDIQY
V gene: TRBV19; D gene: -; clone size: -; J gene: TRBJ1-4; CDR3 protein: ASRPGGRRNEKLF
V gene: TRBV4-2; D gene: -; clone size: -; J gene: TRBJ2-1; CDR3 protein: ASSQSDEQF
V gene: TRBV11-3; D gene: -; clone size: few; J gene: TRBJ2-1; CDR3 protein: ASGTSGASYNEQF
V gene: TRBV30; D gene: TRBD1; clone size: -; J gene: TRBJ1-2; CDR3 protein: AWSVGQVSNYGYT
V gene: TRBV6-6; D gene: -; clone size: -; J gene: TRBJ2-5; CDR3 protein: ASRGQGETQY
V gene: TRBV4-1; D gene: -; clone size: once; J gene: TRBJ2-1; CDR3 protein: ASSPLSSYNEQF
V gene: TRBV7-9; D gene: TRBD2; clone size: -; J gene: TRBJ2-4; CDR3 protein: ASSFELAGGEAKNIQY
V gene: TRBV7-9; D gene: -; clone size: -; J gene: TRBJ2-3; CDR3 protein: ASSPGGRGRDTDTQY
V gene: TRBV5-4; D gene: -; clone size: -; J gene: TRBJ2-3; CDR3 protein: ASSLGGPGRTSTDTQY
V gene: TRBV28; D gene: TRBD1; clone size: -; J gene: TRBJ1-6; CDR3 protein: ASRGQGAGSPLH
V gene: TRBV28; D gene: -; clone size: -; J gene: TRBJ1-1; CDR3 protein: ASSLMPEMNTEAF
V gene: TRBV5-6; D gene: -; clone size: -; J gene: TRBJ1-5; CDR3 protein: ASSLMSGQPQH
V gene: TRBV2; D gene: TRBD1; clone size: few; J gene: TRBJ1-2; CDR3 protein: ASRKGTGGAYGYT
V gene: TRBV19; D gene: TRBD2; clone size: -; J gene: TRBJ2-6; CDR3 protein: ASSPYSGLSSGANVLT
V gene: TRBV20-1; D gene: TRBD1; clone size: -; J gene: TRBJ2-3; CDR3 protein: SASMDRVDTQY
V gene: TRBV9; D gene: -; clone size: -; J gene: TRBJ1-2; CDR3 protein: ASSPQFGGGYT
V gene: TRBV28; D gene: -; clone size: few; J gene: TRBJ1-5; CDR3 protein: ASSFSQAWSNQPQH
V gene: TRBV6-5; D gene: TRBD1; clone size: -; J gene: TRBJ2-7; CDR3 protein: ASNRDRISYEQY
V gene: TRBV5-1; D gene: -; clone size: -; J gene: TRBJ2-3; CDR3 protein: ASSGTLSGDTQY
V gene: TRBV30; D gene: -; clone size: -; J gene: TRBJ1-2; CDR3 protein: AWSGGGNYGYT
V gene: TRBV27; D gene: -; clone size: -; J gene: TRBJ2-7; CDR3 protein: ASSLPYRPYEQY
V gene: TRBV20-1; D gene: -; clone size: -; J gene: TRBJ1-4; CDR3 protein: SASPVAGRGTNEKLF
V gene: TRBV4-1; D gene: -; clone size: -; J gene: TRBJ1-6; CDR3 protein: ASSQPSGPQPLH
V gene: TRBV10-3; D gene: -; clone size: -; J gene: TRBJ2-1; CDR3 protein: AISDGVKGSYNEQF
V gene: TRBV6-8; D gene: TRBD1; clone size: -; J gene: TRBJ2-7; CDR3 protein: ASSYSIYRPGQVAYEQY
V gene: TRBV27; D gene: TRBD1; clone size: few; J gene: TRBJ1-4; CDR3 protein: ASSRGGPSEKLF
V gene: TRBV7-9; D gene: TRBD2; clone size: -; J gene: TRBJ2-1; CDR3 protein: ASSTGTSGYNEQF
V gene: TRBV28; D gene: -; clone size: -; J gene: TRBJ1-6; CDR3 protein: ASGRTGINSPLH
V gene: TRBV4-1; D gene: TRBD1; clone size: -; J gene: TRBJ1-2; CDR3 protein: ASSQDRGFLRTGGHGYT
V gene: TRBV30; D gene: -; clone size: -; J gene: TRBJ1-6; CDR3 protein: AWNRGRAQYNSPLH
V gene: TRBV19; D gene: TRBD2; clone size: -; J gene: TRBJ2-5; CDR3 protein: ASSSGLAVIQETQY
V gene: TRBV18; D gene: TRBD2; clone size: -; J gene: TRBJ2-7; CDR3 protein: ASSPWTSGVSSYEQY
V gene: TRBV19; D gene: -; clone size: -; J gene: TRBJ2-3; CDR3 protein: ASSNLRDSYTDTQY
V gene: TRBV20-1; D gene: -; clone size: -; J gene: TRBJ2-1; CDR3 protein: SASRLDNEQF
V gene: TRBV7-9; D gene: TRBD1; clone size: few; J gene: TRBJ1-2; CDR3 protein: ASSFLGQGGGYT
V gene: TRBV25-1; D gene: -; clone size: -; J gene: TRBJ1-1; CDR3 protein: ASSPAGGLTKNTEAF
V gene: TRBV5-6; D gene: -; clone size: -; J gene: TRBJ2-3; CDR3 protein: ASSFRGRTDTQY
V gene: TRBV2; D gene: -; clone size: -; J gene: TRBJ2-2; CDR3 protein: ASAIVTGVSGEPF
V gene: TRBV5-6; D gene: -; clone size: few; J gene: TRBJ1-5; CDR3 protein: ASSAAHWSNQPQH
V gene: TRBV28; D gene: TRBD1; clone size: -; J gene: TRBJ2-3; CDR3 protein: ASSFGQGRGTQY
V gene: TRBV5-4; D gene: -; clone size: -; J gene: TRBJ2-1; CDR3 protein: ASSSTVGGPYNEQF
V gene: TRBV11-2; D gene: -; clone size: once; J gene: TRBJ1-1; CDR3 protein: ASGKGFDTEAF
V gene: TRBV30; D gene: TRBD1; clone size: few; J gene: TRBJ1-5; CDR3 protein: AWSRQGYQPQH